Sequencing of this TCR beta chain was carried out in a study of control samples from healthy donors and cancer patients. Assay used: immunoSEQ multiplex PCR; TCRdb lists only in-frame clones, some missing. The sample carries just under 75,000 clones, approximately 84% recorded once. This clone was recorded a few times. V dropped 3 bases and J dropped 0 bases, with 14 bases sitting between them. CDR1 and CDR2 from the germline V gene are MNHEY and SMNVEV (reference sequence). The CDR3 is made up of 17 amino acids. Sequenced material: blood. This sequence originates from a woman aged 50 to 60 in good health. This rearrangement joins TRBV27 to TRBJ1-4; D might be TRBD1 (6 bases). The CDR3 sequence is CASSFGQGPSTNEKLFF. DNA of the CDR3: TGTGCCAGCAGTTTCGGGCAGGGGCCTTCAACTAATGAAAAACTGTTTTTT.